Given below is one T cell receptor (beta chain) in context. V dropped 2 bases and J dropped 6; count of bases not matched to a gene: 3. The CDR3 runs 14 residues. Germline V gene sequence: CDR1 MNHEY, CDR2 SMNVEV (reference sequence). TCRdb keeps only in-frame clones here, not all; method: immunoSEQ multiplex PCR. The data show 300,000 or so clones, with about 89% seen just once and about 2% held by the top ten. This entry belongs to a study of blood T cell repertoires in COVID-19. This chain connects TRBV27 to TRBJ2-1; 8 bases are a match to TRBD1. Material: peripheral blood. This TCR was recovered from a woman aged 30 to 39 with COVID-19, enrolled during active disease. As DNA, the CDR3 is TGTGCCAGCAGTTTAGCGGGGACAGGCAATGAGCAGTTCTTC. It translates to CASSLAGTGNEQFF.